The next 13 T cell receptor beta chains were all read from a single sample in a study of cytomegalovirus exposure and HLA in healthy donors. The primer mix had 60 Vbeta and 13 Jbeta primers. Sequencing used immunoSEQ multiplex PCR; TCRdb keeps in-frame clones, though not all of them. This table holds about 140,000 clones, over 70% found once. The sequenced material came from PBMCs. Receptor source: a male donor in good health and CMV-seronegative.

The chain uses TRBV7-9 and TRBJ2-5; perhaps TRBD1 as D (6 bases). In germline, CDR1 is SEHNR, CDR2 FQNEAQ (reference sequence). V was pared by 1 base and J by 1 base, with 7 bases between. This CDR3 is built from 14 residues. CDR3: CASSLVQGQETQYF. The CDR3, as DNA: TGTGCCAGCAGCTTAGTACAGGGCCAAGAGACCCAGTACTTC.

The chain has TRBV5-1 and TRBJ2-7; maybe TRBD1 (6 bases). The CDR3 extends over 14 amino acids. The ends were cut back, 3 bases at V and 0 bases at J, with 10 bases in the middle. The germline V gene encodes CDR1 SGHRS and CDR2 YFSETQ. CDR3 bases: TGCGCCAGCAGCTGGACAGAGCTCTCCTACGAGCAGTACTTC. Protein product: CASSWTELSYEQYF.

This chain connects TRBV29-1 to TRBJ2-7, with 8 bases matching TRBD2. The CDR3 totals 14 residues. Germline trimming cut 4 bases from V and 7 bases from J; bases unmatched to any gene: 12. CDR1 is SQVTM, CDR2 ANQGSEA, per germline. The CDR3: CSVAAGGPGREQYF. Written as DNA, the CDR3 is TGCAGCGTTGCGGCGGGAGGTCCCGGTAGGGAGCAGTACTTC.

The chain recombines TRBV4-3 with TRBJ1-1; TRBD1 matches at 8 bases. This CDR3 has 15 amino acids. Germline trimming cut 0 bases from V and 10 bases from J; bases unmatched to any gene: 10. Germline V gene lookup returns CDR1 LGHNA and CDR2 YSLEER. CDR3 in DNA: TGCGCCAGCAGCCAAGAAAGCTTAAACAGGGGGGCAGCTTTCTTT. Protein sequence: CASSQESLNRGAAFF.

This clone was counted between two and nine times. This chain joins TRBV7-9 and TRBJ1-4; D unclear. Germline assignment: CDR1 SEHNR and CDR2 FQNEAQ (reference sequence). The V end lost 6 bases, the J end lost 0 bases, and 8 bases lay between the germline ends. This CDR3 has 14 residues. The CDR3 region is CASRPGATNEKLFF. In nucleotides, the CDR3 is TGTGCCAGCAGGCCGGGAGCAACTAATGAAAAACTGTTTTTT.

The rearrangement links TRBV5-1 to TRBJ2-2; D remains ambiguous. The CDR3 spans 11 residues. The V end lost 4 bases, the J end lost 7 bases, and 5 bases lay between the germline ends. CDR1 is SGHRS, CDR2 YFSETQ, per germline. The CDR3 coding sequence is TGCGCCAGCAGCGAGTACGGGGAGCTGTTTTTT. Protein product: CASSEYGELFF.

This clone was found a few times. The chain joins TRBV5-4 to TRBJ2-7, with a tentative D call TRBD2 (6 bases). This CDR3 contains 17 residues. Trimming stripped 5 bases from V and 5 bases from J, with 26 bases between. CDR1 and CDR2 from the germline V gene are SGHNT and YYREEE (reference sequence). The CDR3 sequence: CASSPGGLRATLNEQYF. The CDR3 bases are TGTGCCAGCAGTCCTGGAGGGCTGCGGGCGACTTTGAACGAGCAGTACTTC.

The gene calls are TRBV2 and TRBJ2-3; 8 nucleotides line up with TRBD1. Germline CDR1 is SNHLY and CDR2 is FYNNEI. Trimming cost V 5 bases and J 0 bases; bases outside gene matches: 10. The CDR3 totals 17 residues. In DNA, the CDR3 is TGTGCCAGCAGTAAAAGGGACAGGTCAATTAGCACAGATACGCAGTATTTT. It translates to CASSKRDRSISTDTQYF.

This clone was seen a handful of times. The chain uses TRBV19 and TRBJ2-1; TRBD2 matches at 13 bases. V trimming: 4 bases; J trimming: 7 bases; junction bases outside the gene matches: 1. In germline, CDR1 is LNHDA, CDR2 SQIVND (reference sequence). The CDR3 is made up of 14 amino acids. The CDR3 loop reads CASSKTSGRNEQFF. The CDR3 DNA sequence: TGTGCCAGTAGTAAGACTAGCGGGAGGAATGAGCAGTTCTTC. The full variable domain, rest sourced from reference TRBV19 and TRBJ2-1, is DGGITQSPKYLFRKEGQNVTLSCEQNLNHDAMYWYRQDPGQGLRLIYYSQIVNDFQKGDIAEGYSVSREKKESFPLTVTSAQKNPTAFYLCASSKTSGRNEQFFGPGTRLTVL.

The chain uses TRBV19 and TRBJ1-5; 10 bases fit TRBD1. Trimming at V came to 2 bases and at J to 7 bases, leaving 8 bases not matched to a gene. CDR3 length equals 16 residues. The germline CDR1 and CDR2 sequences are LNHDA and SQIVND (reference sequence). CDR3 DNA sequence: TGTGCCAGTAGTATATGGCGACAGGGGGCAGTCCAGCCCCAGCATTTT. Its translation is CASSIWRQGAVQPQHF.

This clone was found a few times. This sequence joins TRBV28 and TRBJ2-7, with 9 bases identical to TRBD1. The CDR3 runs to 12 residues. V was pared by 8 bases and J by 9 bases, with 8 bases of the junction left unmatched. Germline-derived CDR1 and CDR2 are MDHEN and SYDVKM. The CDR3 DNA is TGTGCCAGCTGTGGACAGGGGAAGTTGCAGTACTTC. Translating gives CASCGQGKLQYF.

The rearrangement joins TRBV6-1 to TRBJ1-2; 7 nucleotides line up with TRBD1. V shed 5 bases and J 7 bases; nucleotides not matched to a gene: 10. Germline CDR1 reads MNHNS; CDR2 reads SASEGT. This CDR3 has 14 residues. In DNA, the CDR3 is TGTGCCAGCAGTACACTACAGGGGAGGAGTGGCTACACCTTC. This gives the protein CASSTLQGRSGYTF.

The chain has TRBV9 and TRBJ2-7; D is ambiguous. V was cut by 0 bases and J by 0 bases, with 16 bases left in between. Germline CDR1 is SGDLS and CDR2 is YYNGEE. The CDR3 extends over 17 amino acids. CDR3 protein: CASSVAHSSLISYEQYF. The DNA for the CDR3 is TGTGCCAGCAGCGTAGCCCATAGCAGCCTAATCTCCTACGAGCAGTACTTC.